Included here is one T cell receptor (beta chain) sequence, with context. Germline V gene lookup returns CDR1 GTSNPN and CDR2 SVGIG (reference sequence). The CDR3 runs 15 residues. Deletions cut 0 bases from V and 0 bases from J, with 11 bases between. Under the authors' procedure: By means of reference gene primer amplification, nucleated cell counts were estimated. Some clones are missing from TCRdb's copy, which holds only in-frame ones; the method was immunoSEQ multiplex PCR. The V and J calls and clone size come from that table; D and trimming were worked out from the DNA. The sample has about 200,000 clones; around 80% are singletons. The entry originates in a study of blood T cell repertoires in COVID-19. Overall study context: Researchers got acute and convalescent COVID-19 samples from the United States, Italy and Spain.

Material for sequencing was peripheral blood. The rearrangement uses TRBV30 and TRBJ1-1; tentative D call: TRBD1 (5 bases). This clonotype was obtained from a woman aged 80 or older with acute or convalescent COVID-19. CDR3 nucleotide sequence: TGTGCCTGGAGTGTAGTGGGGCAGGTGAACACTGAAGCTTTCTTT. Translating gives CAWSVVGQVNTEAFF.